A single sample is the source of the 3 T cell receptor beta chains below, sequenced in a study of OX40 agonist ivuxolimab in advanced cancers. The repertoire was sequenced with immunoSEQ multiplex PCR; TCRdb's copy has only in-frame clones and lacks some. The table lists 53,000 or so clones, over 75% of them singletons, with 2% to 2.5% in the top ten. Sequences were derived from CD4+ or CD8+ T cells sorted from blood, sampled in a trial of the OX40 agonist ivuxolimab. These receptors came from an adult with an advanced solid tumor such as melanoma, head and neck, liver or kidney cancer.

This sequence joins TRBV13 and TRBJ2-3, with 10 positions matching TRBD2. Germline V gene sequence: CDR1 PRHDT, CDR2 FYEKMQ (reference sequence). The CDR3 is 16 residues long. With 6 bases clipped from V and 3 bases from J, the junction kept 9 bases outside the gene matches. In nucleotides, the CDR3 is TGTGCCAGCAGTGTAGCCCCAGCGGGGGGGACAGATACGCAGTATTTT. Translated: CASSVAPAGGTDTQYF.

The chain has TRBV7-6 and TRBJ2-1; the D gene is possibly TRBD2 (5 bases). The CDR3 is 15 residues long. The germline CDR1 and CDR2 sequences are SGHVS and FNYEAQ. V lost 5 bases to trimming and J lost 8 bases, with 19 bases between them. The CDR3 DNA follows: TGTGCCAGCAGCAAAGAGGCCCTTCGGGGTTATGAGCAGTTCTTC. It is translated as CASSKEALRGYEQFF.

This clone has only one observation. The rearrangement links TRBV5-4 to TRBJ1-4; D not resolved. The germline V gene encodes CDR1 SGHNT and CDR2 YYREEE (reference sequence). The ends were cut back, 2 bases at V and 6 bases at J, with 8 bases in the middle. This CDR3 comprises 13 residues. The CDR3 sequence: CASSFSVDEKLFF. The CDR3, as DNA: TGTGCCAGCAGCTTCAGTGTGGATGAAAAACTGTTTTTT.